Detailed here is one TCR beta chain. Its antigen is as yet unknown. All donors participated as healthy donors of bone marrow. The sample originates from a study of cytomegalovirus exposure and HLA in healthy donors. Study conclusions and caveats: Later analysis identified a missense DCLRE1C variant that was linked to TCR beta V- and J-gene trimming.

PCR involved 60 Vbeta and 13 Jbeta primers. Assay: immunoSEQ multiplex PCR; the TCRdb copy retains only in-frame clones and omits some. Seen here are around 200,000 clones, more than 80% observed once, and the top ten hold 0.65%. Germline values: CDR1 SNHLY, CDR2 FYNNEI. V shed 6 bases and J 0 bases; nucleotides not matched to a gene: 11. The CDR3 runs 18 residues. The gene calls are TRBV2 and TRBJ2-7; 13 bases align to TRBD2. Sequences were obtained from PBMCs. This receptor was taken from a boy aged 5 to 17 in good health and CMV-seronegative. Written as DNA, the CDR3 is TGTGCCAGCAGCATGACTAGCGGGGGGAAAGTGAGCTCCTACGAGCAGTACTTC. Its protein product is CASSMTSGGKVSSYEQYF.